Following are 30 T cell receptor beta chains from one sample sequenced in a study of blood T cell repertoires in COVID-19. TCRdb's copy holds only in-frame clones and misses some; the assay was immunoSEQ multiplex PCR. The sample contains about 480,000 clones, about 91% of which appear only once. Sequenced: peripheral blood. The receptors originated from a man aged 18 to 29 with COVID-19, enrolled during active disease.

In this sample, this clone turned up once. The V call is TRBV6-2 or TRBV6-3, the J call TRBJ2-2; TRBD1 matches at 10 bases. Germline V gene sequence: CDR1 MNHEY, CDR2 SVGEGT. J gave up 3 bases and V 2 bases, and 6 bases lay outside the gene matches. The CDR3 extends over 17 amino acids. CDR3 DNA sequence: TGTGCCAGCAGTTACGATGCGGACAGGGGGGACACCGGGGAGCTGTTTTTT. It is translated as CASSYDADRGDTGELFF.

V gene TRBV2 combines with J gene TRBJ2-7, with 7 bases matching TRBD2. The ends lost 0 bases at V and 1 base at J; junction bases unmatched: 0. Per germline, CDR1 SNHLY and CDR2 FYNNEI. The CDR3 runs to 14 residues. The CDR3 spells CASSEAGGSYEQYF. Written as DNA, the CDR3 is TGTGCCAGCAGTGAAGCGGGGGGGTCCTACGAGCAGTACTTC.

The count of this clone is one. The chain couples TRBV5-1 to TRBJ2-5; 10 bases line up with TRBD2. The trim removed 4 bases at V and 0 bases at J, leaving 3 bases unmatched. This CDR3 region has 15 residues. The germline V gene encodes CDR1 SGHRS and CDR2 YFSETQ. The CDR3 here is CASSPGTSDQETQYF. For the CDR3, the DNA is TGCGCCAGCAGCCCAGGGACTAGCGACCAAGAGACCCAGTACTTC.

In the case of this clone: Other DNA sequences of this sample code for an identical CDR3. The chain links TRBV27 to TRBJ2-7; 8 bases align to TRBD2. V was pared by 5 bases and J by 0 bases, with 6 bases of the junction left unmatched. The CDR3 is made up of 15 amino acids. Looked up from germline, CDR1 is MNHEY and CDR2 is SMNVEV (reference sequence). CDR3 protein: CASSQTSGSSYEQYF. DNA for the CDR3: TGTGCCAGCAGTCAAACTAGCGGCAGCTCCTACGAGCAGTACTTC.

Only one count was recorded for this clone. CDR3 DNA sequence: TGTGCCAGCAGCAAAGAAGGTGGACAGGGCGATGAGCAGTTCTTC. Translated: CASSKEGGQGDEQFF. This chain links TRBV21-1 with TRBJ2-1; TRBD1 is the table's D call and was not checked against the DNA. TRBV21-1 is a documented pseudogene. This CDR3 comprises 15 residues.

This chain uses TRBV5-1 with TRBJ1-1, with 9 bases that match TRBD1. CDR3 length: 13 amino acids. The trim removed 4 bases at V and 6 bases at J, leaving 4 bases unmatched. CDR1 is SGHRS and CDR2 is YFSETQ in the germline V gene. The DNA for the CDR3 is TGCGCCAGCAGCGGCGGGACAGGGCCTGAAGCTTTCTTT. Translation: CASSGGTGPEAFF.

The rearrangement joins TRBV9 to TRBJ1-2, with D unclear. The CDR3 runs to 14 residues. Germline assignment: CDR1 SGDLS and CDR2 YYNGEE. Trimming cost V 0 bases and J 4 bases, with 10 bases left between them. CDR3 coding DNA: TGTGCCAGCAGCGTAGTTAAGAACAGCTATGGCTACACCTTC. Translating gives CASSVVKNSYGYTF. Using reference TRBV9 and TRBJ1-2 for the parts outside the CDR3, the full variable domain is DSGVTQTPKHLITATGQRVTLRCSPRSGDLSVYWYQQSLDQGLQFLIQYYNGEERAKGNILERFSAQQFPDLHSELNLSSLELGDSALYFCASSVVKNSYGYTFGSGTRLTVV.

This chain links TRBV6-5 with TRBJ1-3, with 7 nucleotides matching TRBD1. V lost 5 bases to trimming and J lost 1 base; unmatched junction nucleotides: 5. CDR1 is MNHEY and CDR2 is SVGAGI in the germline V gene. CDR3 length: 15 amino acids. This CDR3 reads CASSRGQPSGNTIYF. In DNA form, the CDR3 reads TGTGCCAGCAGTCGGGGACAGCCTTCTGGAAACACCATATATTTT.

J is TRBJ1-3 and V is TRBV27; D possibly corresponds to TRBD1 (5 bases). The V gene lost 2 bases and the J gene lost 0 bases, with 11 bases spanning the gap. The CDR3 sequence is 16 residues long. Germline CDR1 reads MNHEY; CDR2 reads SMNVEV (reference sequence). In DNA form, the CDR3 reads TGTGCCAGCAGTTTAACAGGAACCATCTCTGGAAACACCATATATTTT. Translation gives CASSLTGTISGNTIYF.

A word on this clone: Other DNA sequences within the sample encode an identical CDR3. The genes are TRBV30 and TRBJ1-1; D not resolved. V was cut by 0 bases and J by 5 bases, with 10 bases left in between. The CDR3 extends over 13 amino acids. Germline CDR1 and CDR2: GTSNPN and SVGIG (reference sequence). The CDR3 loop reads CAWSVLGGTEAFF. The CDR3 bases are TGTGCCTGGAGTGTACTAGGTGGGACTGAAGCTTTCTTT. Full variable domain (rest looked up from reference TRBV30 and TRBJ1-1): SQTIHQWPATLVQPVGSPLSLECTVEGTSNPNLYWYRQAAGRGLQLLFYSVGIGQISSEVPQNLSASRPQDRQFILSSKKLLLSDSGFYLCAWSVLGGTEAFFGQGTRLTVV.

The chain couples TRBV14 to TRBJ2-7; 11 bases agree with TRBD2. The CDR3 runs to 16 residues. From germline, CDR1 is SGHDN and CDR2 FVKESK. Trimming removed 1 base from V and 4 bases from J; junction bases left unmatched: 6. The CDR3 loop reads CASSQVFTSGSYEQYF. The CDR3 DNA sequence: TGTGCCAGCAGCCAAGTATTTACTAGCGGGAGTTACGAGCAGTACTTC.

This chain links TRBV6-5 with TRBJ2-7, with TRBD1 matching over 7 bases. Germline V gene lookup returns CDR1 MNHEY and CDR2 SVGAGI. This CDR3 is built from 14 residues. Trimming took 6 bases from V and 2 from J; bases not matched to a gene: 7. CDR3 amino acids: CASRPPGQTYEQYF. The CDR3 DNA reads TGTGCCAGCAGACCACCGGGACAGACCTACGAGCAGTACTTC.

The CDR3 region has the DNA TGCGCCAGCAGCTTGGGACAGGCCTTAGCCAAAAACATTCAGTACTTC. This encodes CASSLGQALAKNIQYF. The chain couples TRBV5-1 to TRBJ2-4, with a tentative D call TRBD1 (6 bases). Germline CDR1 SGHRS, CDR2 YFSETQ. This CDR3 comprises 16 residues. V gave up 0 bases and J gave up 0 bases, with 10 bases separating them.

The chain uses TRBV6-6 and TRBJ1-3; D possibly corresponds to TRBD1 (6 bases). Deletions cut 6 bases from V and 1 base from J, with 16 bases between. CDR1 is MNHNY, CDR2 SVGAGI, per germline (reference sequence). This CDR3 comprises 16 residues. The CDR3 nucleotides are TGTGCCAGCAGCCCGACAGGACCCTCTTCTGGAAACACCATATATTTT. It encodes CASSPTGPSSGNTIYF.

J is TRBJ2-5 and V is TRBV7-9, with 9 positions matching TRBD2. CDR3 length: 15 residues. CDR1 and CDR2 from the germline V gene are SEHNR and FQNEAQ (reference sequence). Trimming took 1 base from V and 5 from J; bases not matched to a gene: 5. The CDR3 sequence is CASSLEAGGYETQYF. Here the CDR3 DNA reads TGTGCCAGCAGCTTAGAGGCGGGGGGGTATGAGACCCAGTACTTC.

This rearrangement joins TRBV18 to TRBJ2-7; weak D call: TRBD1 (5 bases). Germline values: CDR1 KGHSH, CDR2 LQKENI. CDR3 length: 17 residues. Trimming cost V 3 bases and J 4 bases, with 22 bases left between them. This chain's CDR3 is CASSPVEFGAYQYEQYF. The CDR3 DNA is TGTGCCAGCTCACCGGTGGAGTTTGGGGCCTACCAATACGAGCAGTACTTC.

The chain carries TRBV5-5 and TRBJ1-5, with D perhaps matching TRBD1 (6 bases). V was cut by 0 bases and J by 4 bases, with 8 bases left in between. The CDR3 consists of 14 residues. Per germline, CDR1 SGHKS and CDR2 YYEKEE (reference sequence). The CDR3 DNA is TGTGCCAGCAGCTTGGGACAGGTTAATCAGCCCCAGCATTTT. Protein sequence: CASSLGQVNQPQHF.

Written as DNA, the CDR3 is TGTGCCAGCAGTCACAGACCTACAGATACGCAGTATTTT. This translates into CASSHRPTDTQYF. The chain links TRBV7-9 to TRBJ2-3; D remains unclear. V was trimmed by 6 bases and J by 3 bases, leaving 10 bases between them. The germline V gene encodes CDR1 SEHNR and CDR2 FQNEAQ (reference sequence). This CDR3 has 13 residues. Filled out from reference TRBV7-9 and TRBJ2-3, the complete variable domain reads DTGVSQNPRHKITKRGQNVTFRCDPISEHNRLYWYRQTLGQGPEFLTYFQNEAQLEKSRLLSDRFSAERPKGSFSTLEIQRTEQGDSAMYLCASSHRPTDTQYFGPGTRLTVL.

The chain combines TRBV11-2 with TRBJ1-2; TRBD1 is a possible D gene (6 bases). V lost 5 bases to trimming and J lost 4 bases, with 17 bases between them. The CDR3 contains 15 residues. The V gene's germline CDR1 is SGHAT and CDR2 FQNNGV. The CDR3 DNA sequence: TGTGCCAGCAGCCCGACATCGGACAGAGCCTATGGCTACACCTTC. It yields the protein CASSPTSDRAYGYTF.

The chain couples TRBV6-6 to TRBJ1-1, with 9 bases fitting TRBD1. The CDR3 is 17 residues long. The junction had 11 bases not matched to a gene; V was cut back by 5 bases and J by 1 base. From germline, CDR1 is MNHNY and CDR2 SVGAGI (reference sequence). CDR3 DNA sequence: TGTGCCAGCAGTCCACCCCGGGACAGGGCCAGGAACACTGAAGCTTTCTTT. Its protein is CASSPPRDRARNTEAFF.

Here the CDR3 DNA reads TGTGCCAGCAGACTAGCGGGGGATGCAGATACGCAGTATTTT. Its protein is CASRLAGDADTQYF. This chain uses TRBV11-2 with TRBJ2-3; TRBD2 matches 11 bases. The CDR3 loop spans 14 amino acids. The germline gives CDR1 SGHAT, CDR2 FQNNGV. The J segment lost 4 bases and the V segment lost 6 bases, leaving 3 bases of the junction unmatched.

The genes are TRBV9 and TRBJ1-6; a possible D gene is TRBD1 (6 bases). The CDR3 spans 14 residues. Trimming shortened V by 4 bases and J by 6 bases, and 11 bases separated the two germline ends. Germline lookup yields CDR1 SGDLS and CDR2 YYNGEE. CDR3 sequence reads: CASSFRDINSPLHF. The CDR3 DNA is TGTGCCAGCAGCTTCCGGGACATTAATTCACCCCTCCACTTT. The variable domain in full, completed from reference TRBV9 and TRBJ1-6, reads DSGVTQTPKHLITATGQRVTLRCSPRSGDLSVYWYQQSLDQGLQFLIQYYNGEERAKGNILERFSAQQFPDLHSELNLSSLELGDSALYFCASSFRDINSPLHFGNGTRLTVT.

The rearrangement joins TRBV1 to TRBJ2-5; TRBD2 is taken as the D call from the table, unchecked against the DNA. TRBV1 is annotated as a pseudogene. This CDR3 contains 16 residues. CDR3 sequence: CTSSQEGLAGVETQYF. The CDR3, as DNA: TGCACCAGCAGCCAAGAGGGACTAGCGGGAGTGGAGACCCAGTACTTC.

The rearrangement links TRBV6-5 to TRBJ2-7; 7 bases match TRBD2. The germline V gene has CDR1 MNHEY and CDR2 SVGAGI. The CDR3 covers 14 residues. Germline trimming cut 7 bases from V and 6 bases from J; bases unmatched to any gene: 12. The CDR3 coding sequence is TGTGCCAGCACCAAAGCGGGGAGCCAAGGCGAGCAGTACTTC. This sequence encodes CASTKAGSQGEQYF.

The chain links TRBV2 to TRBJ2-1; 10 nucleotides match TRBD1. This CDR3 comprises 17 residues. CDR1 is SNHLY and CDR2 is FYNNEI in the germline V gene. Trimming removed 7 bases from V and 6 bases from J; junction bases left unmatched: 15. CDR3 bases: TGTGCCAGCACCTCCGGGACAGGGGATTTCGTGGGCAATGAGCAGTTCTTC. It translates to CASTSGTGDFVGNEQFF. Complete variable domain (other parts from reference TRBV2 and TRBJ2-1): EPEVTQTPSHQVTQMGQEVILRCVPISNHLYFYWYRQILGQKVEFLVSFYNNEISEKSEIFDDQFSVERPDGSNFTLKIRSTKLEDSAMYFCASTSGTGDFVGNEQFFGPGTRLTVL.

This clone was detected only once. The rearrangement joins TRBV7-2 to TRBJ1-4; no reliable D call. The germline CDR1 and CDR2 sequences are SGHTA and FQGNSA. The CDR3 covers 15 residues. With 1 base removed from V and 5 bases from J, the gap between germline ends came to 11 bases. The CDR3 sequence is CASSLGASGNEKLFF. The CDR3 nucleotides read TGTGCCAGCAGCTTAGGGGCTTCGGGGAATGAAAAACTGTTTTTT.

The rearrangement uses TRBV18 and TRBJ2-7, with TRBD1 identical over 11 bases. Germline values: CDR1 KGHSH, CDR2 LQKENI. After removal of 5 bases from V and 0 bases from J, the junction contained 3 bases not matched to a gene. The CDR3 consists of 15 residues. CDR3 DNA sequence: TGTGCCAGCTCATCAGGGACAGGGGGCTCCTACGAGCAGTACTTC. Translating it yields CASSSGTGGSYEQYF.

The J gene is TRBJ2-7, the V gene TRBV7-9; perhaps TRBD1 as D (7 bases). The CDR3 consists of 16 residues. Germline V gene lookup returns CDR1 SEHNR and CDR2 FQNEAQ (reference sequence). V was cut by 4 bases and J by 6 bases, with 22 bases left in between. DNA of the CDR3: TGTGCCAGCAGCTCCCGCCTTGGAGGGGGCATCACCGAGCAGTACTTC. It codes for CASSSRLGGGITEQYF.

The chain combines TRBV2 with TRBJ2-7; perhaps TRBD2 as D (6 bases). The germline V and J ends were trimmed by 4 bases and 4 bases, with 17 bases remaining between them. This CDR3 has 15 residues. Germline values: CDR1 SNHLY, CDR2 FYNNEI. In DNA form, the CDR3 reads TGTGCCAGCAGTGGTTCCCGACTAGTGGGGTACGAGCAGTACTTC. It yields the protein CASSGSRLVGYEQYF. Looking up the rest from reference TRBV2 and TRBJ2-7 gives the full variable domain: EPEVTQTPSHQVTQMGQEVILRCVPISNHLYFYWYRQILGQKVEFLVSFYNNEISEKSEIFDDQFSVERPDGSNFTLKIRSTKLEDSAMYFCASSGSRLVGYEQYFGPGTRLTVT.

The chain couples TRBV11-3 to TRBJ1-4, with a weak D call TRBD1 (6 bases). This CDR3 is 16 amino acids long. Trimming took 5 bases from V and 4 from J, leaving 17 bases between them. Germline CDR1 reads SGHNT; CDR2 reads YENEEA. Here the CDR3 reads CASSQTADRINEKLFF. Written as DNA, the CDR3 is TGTGCCAGCAGCCAAACCGCGGACAGAATTAATGAAAAACTGTTTTTT. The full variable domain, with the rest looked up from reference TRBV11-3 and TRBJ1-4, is EAGVVQSPRYKIIEKKQPVAFWCNPISGHNTLYWYLQNLGQGPELLIRYENEEAVDDSQLPKDRFSAERLKGVDSTLKIQPAELGDSAVYLCASSQTADRINEKLFFGSGTQLSVL.